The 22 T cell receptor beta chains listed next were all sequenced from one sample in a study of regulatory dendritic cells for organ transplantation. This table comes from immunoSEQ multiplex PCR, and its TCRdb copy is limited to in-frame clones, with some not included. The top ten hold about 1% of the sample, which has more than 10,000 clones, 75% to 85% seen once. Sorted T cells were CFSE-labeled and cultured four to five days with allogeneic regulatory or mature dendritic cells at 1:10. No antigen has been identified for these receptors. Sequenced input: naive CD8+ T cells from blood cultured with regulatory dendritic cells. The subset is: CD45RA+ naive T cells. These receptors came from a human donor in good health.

This CDR3 reads CASSIGQLNTEAFF. The CDR3, as DNA: TGTGCCAGCAGCATCGGACAGCTGAACACTGAAGCTTTCTTT. This chain links TRBV6-6 with TRBJ1-1; D possibly corresponds to TRBD1 (6 bases). The germline V gene has CDR1 MNHNY and CDR2 SVGAGI (reference sequence). The CDR3 runs 14 residues. Trimming took 6 bases from V and 0 from J, leaving 11 bases between them.

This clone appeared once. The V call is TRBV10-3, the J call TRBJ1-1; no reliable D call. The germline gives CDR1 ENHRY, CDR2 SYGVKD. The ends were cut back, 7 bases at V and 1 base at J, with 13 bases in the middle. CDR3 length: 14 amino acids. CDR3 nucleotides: TGTGCCATCACCCGAGGAGGGAAGAACACTGAAGCTTTCTTT. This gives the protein CAITRGGKNTEAFF.

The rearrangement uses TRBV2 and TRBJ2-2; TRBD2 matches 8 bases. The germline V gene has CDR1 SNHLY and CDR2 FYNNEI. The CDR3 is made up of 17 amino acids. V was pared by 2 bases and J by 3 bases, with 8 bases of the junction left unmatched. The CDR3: CASSESWLAGDTGELFF. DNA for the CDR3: TGTGCCAGCAGTGAATCGTGGCTAGCGGGCGACACCGGGGAGCTGTTTTTT.

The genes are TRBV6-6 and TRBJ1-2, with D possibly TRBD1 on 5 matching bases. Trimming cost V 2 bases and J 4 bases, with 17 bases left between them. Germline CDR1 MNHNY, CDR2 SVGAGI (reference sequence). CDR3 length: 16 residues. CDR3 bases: TGTGCCAGCAGTTACCTTAACTTAGGGGTGCGCTATGGCTACACCTTC. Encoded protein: CASSYLNLGVRYGYTF.

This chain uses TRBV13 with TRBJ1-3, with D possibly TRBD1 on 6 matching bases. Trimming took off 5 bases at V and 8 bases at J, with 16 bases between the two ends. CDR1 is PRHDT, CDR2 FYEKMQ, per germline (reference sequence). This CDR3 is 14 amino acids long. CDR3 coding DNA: TGTGCCAGCAGCCCTGACTACAGGGCTGACACCATATATTTT. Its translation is CASSPDYRADTIYF.

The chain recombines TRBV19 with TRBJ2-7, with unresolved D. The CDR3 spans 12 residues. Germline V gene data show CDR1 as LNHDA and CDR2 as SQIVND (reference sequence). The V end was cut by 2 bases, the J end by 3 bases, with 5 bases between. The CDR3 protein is CASSISRYEQYF. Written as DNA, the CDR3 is TGTGCCAGTAGTATATCTCGCTACGAGCAGTACTTC.

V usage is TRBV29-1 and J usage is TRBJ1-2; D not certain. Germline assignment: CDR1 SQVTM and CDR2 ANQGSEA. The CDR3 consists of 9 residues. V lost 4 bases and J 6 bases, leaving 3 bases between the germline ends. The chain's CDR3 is CSVADGYTF. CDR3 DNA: TGCAGCGTTGCCGATGGCTACACCTTC.

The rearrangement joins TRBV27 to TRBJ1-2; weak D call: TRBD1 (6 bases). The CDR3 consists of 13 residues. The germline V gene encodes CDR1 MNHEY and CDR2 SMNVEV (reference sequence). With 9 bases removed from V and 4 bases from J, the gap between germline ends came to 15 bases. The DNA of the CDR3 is TGTGCCAGGGGCGGGGGGGGCCTCTATGGCTACACCTTC. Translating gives CARGGGGLYGYTF.

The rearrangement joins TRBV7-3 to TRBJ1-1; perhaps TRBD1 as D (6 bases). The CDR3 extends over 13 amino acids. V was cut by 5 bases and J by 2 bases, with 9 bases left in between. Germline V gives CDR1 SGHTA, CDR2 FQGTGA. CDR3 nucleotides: TGTGCCAGCAGCGAGGGACAAAACACTGAAGCTTTCTTT. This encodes CASSEGQNTEAFF.

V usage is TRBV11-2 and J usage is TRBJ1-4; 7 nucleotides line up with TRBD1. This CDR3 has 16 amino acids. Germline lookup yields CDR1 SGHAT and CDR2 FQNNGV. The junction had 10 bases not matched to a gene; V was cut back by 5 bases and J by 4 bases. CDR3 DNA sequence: TGTGCCAGCAGCCTTGGGGGGACAGAGTATAATGAAAAACTGTTTTTT. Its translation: CASSLGGTEYNEKLFF.

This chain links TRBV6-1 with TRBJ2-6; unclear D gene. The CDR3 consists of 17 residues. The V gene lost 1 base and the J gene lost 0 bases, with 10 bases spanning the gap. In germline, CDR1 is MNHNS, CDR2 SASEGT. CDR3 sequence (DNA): TGTGCCAGCAGTGAAGAACAGTTTAGCTCTGGGGCCAACGTCCTGACTTTC. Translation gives CASSEEQFSSGANVLTF.

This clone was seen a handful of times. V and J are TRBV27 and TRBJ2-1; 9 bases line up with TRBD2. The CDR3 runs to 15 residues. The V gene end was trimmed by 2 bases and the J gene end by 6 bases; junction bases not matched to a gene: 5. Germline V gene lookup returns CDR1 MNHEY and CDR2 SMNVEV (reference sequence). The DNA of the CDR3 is TGTGCCAGCAGTTTAGCGGGACTAGCTCCCAATGAGCAGTTCTTC. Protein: CASSLAGLAPNEQFF.

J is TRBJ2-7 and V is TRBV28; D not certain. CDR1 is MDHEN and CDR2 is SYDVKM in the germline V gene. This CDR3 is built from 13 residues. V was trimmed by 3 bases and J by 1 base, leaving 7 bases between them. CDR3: CASSLRQSYEQYF. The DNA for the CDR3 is TGTGCCAGCAGTTTGAGACAATCCTACGAGCAGTACTTC.

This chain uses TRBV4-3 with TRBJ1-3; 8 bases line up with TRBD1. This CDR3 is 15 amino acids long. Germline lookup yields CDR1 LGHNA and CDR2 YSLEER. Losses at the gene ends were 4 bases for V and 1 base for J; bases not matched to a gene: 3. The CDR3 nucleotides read TGCGCCAGCAGCCGAGACAGGGGATCTGGAAACACCATATATTTT. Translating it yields CASSRDRGSGNTIYF.

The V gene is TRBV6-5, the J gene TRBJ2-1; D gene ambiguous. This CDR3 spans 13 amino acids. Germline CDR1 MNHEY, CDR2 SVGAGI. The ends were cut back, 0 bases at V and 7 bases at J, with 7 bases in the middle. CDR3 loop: CASSYSRINEQFF. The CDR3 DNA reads TGTGCCAGCAGTTACTCGAGGATTAATGAGCAGTTCTTC.

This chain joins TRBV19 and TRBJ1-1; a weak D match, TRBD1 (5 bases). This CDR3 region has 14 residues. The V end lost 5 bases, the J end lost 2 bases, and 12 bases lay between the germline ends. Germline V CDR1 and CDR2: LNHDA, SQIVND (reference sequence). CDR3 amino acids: CASSATAFNTEAFF. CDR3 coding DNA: TGTGCCAGTAGTGCGACAGCGTTTAACACTGAAGCTTTCTTT.

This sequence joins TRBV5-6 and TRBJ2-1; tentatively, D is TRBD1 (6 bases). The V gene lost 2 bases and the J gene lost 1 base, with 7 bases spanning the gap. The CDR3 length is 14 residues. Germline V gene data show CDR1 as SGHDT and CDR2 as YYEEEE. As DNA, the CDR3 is TGTGCCAGCAGCTTCAGGGGTTCCTACAATGAGCAGTTCTTC. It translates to CASSFRGSYNEQFF.

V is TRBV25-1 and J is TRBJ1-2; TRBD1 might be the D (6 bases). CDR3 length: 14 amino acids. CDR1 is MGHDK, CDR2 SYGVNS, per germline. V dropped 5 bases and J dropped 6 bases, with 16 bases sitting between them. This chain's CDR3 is CASSHRAVQDGYTF. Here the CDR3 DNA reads TGTGCCAGCAGTCACAGGGCGGTTCAGGATGGCTACACCTTC.

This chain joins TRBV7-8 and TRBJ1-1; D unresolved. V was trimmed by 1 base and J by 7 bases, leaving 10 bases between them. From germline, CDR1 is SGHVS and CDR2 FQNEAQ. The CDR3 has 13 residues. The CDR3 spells CASSLEGGFEAFF. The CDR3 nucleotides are TGTGCCAGCAGCTTAGAGGGAGGGTTTGAAGCTTTCTTT.

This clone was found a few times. The DNA for the CDR3 is TGTGCCAGTAGATCCGGGACAGGGGGTTTAGAGACCCAGTACTTC. Translation gives CASRSGTGGLETQYF. V and J are TRBV19 and TRBJ2-5, with 11 positions matching TRBD1. From germline, CDR1 is LNHDA and CDR2 SQIVND (reference sequence). The V gene end was trimmed by 6 bases and the J gene end by 4 bases; junction bases not matched to a gene: 7. The CDR3 length is 15 residues.

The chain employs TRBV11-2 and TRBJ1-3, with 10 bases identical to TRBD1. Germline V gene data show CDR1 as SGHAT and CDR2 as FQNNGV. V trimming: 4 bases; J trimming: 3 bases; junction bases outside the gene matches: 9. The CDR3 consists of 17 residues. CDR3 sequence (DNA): TGTGCCAGCAGCTATCCGGGACAGGGGCGTTATGGAAACACCATATATTTT. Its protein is CASSYPGQGRYGNTIYF.

CDR3 bases: TGTGCCACCAGCAACCGTCGACAGGCCTACGAGCAGTACTTC. Translation: CATSNRRQAYEQYF. The V gene is TRBV15, the J gene TRBJ2-7, with D maybe TRBD1 (6 bases). This CDR3 is built from 14 residues. Trimming left V 4 bases short and J 2 bases short, with 12 bases between. The germline gives CDR1 LNHNV, CDR2 YYDKDF (reference sequence).